The rows below give T cell receptor beta chains drawn from one sample of a study of T cells in Graves' hyperthyroidism and ophthalmopathy. TCRdb re-called the multiplex PCR reads through MiXCR, storing one row per CDR3 protein. The sample lists a few hundred thousand distinct CDR3 sequences, approximately 44% occurring once. Sequencing was done on a sample of peripheral blood or thyroid tissue (not recorded which). The receptor source for this set is a woman between 18 and 30 years old with Graves' hyperthyroidism. The CDR3 runs from the conserved cysteine through the conserved F or W. A D gene is named only where the DNA matches it firmly. The size entry is marked missing in some rows and otherwise reads once, few, many or a size class.

clone_size: .; j_call: TRBJ2-1; d_call: TRBD2; v_call: TRBV11-1; cdr3_nt: TGTGCCAGCAGCTTAAATCGACTAGCGGGAAGGAATGAGCAGTTCTTC; cdr3_aa: CASSLNRLAGRNEQFF
clone_size: many; j_call: TRBJ2-2; d_call: TRBD2; v_call: TRBV10-3; cdr3_nt: TGTGCCATCAGGGCGACTAGCGGGGGGAACACCGGGGAGCTGTTTTTT; cdr3_aa: CAIRATSGGNTGELFF
clone_size: .; j_call: TRBJ2-7; d_call: TRBD1; v_call: TRBV7-6; cdr3_nt: TGTGCCAGCAGCTCAGAAATTGGACAGGGACACTACGAGCAGTACTTC; cdr3_aa: CASSSEIGQGHYEQYF
clone_size: many; j_call: TRBJ2-6; d_call: TRBD2; v_call: TRBV7-8; cdr3_nt: TGTGCCAGCAGCAATTGGCTCCGGGGCAGGACTAGCGGGAGATCTGGGGCCAACGTCCTGACTTTC; cdr3_aa: CASSNWLRGRTSGRSGANVLTF
clone_size: .; j_call: TRBJ2-6; d_call: .; v_call: TRBV6-4; cdr3_nt: TGTGCCAGCAGTGACGGACAGGGGGCCAACGTCCTGACTTTC; cdr3_aa: CASSDGQGANVLTF
clone_size: .; j_call: TRBJ1-2; d_call: .; v_call: TRBV28; cdr3_nt: TGTGCCAGCACAGACGCAGGGGCGGGGTATGGCTACACCTTC; cdr3_aa: CASTDAGAGYGYTF
clone_size: .; j_call: TRBJ2-6; d_call: TRBD1; v_call: TRBV9; cdr3_nt: TGTGCCAGCAGCGTAGGGCAGGGGGTCAACGTCCTGACTTTC; cdr3_aa: CASSVGQGVNVLTF
clone_size: .; j_call: TRBJ2-7; d_call: TRBD1; v_call: TRBV7-3; cdr3_nt: TGTGCCAGCAGCTTAAGGGGACAGGGGACCTACAATGAGCAGTACTTC; cdr3_aa: CASSLRGQGTYNEQYF
clone_size: many; j_call: TRBJ2-7; d_call: .; v_call: TRBV7-2; cdr3_nt: TGTGCCAGCAGCTTAGCCCAGCGGCCGGAGGGCGAGCAGTACTTC; cdr3_aa: CASSLAQRPEGEQYF
clone_size: many; j_call: TRBJ1-1; d_call: .; v_call: TRBV29-1; cdr3_nt: TGCAGCGTTTATGGCGTGAACACTGAAGCTTTCTTT; cdr3_aa: CSVYGVNTEAFF
clone_size: .; j_call: TRBJ1-3; d_call: .; v_call: TRBV20-1; cdr3_nt: TGCAGCTTAGCCCAGGGGCGAGGAAACACCATATATTTT; cdr3_aa: CSLAQGRGNTIYF
clone_size: .; j_call: TRBJ1-1; d_call: .; v_call: TRBV5-4; cdr3_nt: TGTGCCAGCAGCTTTGAGGTCGGGGCCGCTTTCTTT; cdr3_aa: CASSFEVGAAFF
clone_size: .; j_call: TRBJ1-2; d_call: .; v_call: TRBV27; cdr3_nt: TGTGCCAGCAGTTCTCGAGGGCACTATGGCTACACCTTC; cdr3_aa: CASSSRGHYGYTF
clone_size: .; j_call: TRBJ2-7; d_call: TRBD2; v_call: TRBV5-1; cdr3_nt: TGCGCCAGCAGCTTGGACCCGGGGGGAAGCTCCTACGAGCAGTACTTC; cdr3_aa: CASSLDPGGSSYEQYF
clone_size: many; j_call: TRBJ1-3; d_call: TRBD1; v_call: TRBV3-1; cdr3_nt: TGTGCCAGTTCGGACAGGGCCTCTGGAAACACCATATATTTT; cdr3_aa: CASSDRASGNTIYF
clone_size: many; j_call: TRBJ2-5; d_call: TRBD1; v_call: TRBV6-5; cdr3_nt: TGTGCCAGCAGTCTGGACAGGGTGGTAGAGACCCAGTACTTC; cdr3_aa: CASSLDRVVETQYF
clone_size: many; j_call: TRBJ2-5; d_call: TRBD2; v_call: TRBV13; cdr3_nt: TGTGCCAGCAGCTGGACGCGGGAGCTAGTCGAGACCCAGTACTTC; cdr3_aa: CASSWTRELVETQYF
clone_size: many; j_call: TRBJ1-4; d_call: .; v_call: TRBV7-9; cdr3_nt: TGTGCCAGCAGCTCTAGAACGGTGATTGAAAAACTGTTTTTT; cdr3_aa: CASSSRTVIEKLFF
clone_size: few; j_call: TRBJ2-2; d_call: .; v_call: TRBV6-6; cdr3_nt: TGTGCCAGCAGGGTTGCTGGGGAATACGCCGGGGAGCTGTTTTTT; cdr3_aa: CASRVAGEYAGELFF
clone_size: .; j_call: TRBJ2-7; d_call: TRBD1; v_call: TRBV4-1; cdr3_nt: TGCGCCAGCAGCAATATACTCCGGGACAGGGCTCCTTACGAGCAGTACTTC; cdr3_aa: CASSNILRDRAPYEQYF
clone_size: .; j_call: TRBJ2-1; d_call: .; v_call: TRBV7-8; cdr3_nt: TGTGCCAGCAGCTTAGATTATCGCTACAGCTCCTACAATGAGCAGTTCTTC; cdr3_aa: CASSLDYRYSSYNEQFF
clone_size: once; j_call: TRBJ1-2; d_call: TRBD1; v_call: TRBV29-1; cdr3_nt: TGCAGCGTTGGGTCGGACAGGGCCTATGGCTACACCTTC; cdr3_aa: CSVGSDRAYGYTF
clone_size: .; j_call: TRBJ1-5; d_call: .; v_call: TRBV29-1; cdr3_nt: TGCAGCTCGTCGGCGGGGGCTAGCAATCAGCCCCAGCATTTT; cdr3_aa: CSSSAGASNQPQHF
clone_size: many; j_call: TRBJ1-1; d_call: .; v_call: TRBV20-1; cdr3_nt: TGCAGTGCTAGCACCTTGCGGGGGGCCACTGAAGCTTTCTTT; cdr3_aa: CSASTLRGATEAFF
clone_size: many; j_call: TRBJ1-3; d_call: TRBD1; v_call: TRBV18; cdr3_nt: TGTGCCAGCTTGGGACAGAATGGAAACACCATATATTTT; cdr3_aa: CASLGQNGNTIYF
clone_size: once; j_call: TRBJ2-5; d_call: TRBD2; v_call: TRBV5-1; cdr3_nt: TGCGCCAGCAGCTTGTCGTCTAGCGGGGGGGCCGTAGAGACCCAGTACTTC; cdr3_aa: CASSLSSSGGAVETQYF
clone_size: .; j_call: TRBJ2-5; d_call: TRBD2; v_call: TRBV7-2; cdr3_nt: TGTGCCAGCAGCACCAGCGTCGGGACTAACCATGAGACCCAGTACTTC; cdr3_aa: CASSTSVGTNHETQYF
clone_size: .; j_call: TRBJ1-2; d_call: .; v_call: TRBV9; cdr3_nt: TGTGCCAGCAGCGTAGGGGGCAGGCCTAACTATGGCTACACCTTC; cdr3_aa: CASSVGGRPNYGYTF
clone_size: many; j_call: TRBJ2-7; d_call: TRBD1; v_call: TRBV20-1; cdr3_nt: TGCAGTGCTAGAGATTCGACGACAGGGGACTACGAGCAGTACTTC; cdr3_aa: CSARDSTTGDYEQYF
clone_size: many; j_call: TRBJ2-7; d_call: TRBD2; v_call: TRBV2; cdr3_nt: TGTGCCAGCAGTGAACCTACGGGGGGTAGCGGGCGCTACGAGCAGTACTTC; cdr3_aa: CASSEPTGGSGRYEQYF
clone_size: many; j_call: TRBJ1-5; d_call: .; v_call: TRBV7-2; cdr3_nt: TGTGCCAGCAGCCCGCCGGGGGGCGCGGGTCAGCCCCAGCATTTT; cdr3_aa: CASSPPGGAGQPQHF
clone_size: many; j_call: TRBJ1-1; d_call: TRBD1; v_call: TRBV6-2/TRBV6-3; cdr3_nt: TGTGCCAGCGCGTACAGACAGGGAGGGAACACTGAAGCTTTCTTT; cdr3_aa: CASAYRQGGNTEAFF
clone_size: .; j_call: TRBJ2-7; d_call: .; v_call: TRBV6-5; cdr3_nt: TGTGCCAGCAAGCCTAGGGGCCCTAGCTCCTACGAGCAGTACTTC; cdr3_aa: CASKPRGPSSYEQYF
clone_size: many; j_call: TRBJ2-2; d_call: TRBD2; v_call: TRBV12-3/TRBV12-4; cdr3_nt: TGTGCCAGCAGTCCATGGACTAGCGGGAATTCCGGGGAGCTGTTTTTT; cdr3_aa: CASSPWTSGNSGELFF
clone_size: .; j_call: TRBJ2-7; d_call: .; v_call: TRBV12-3/TRBV12-4; cdr3_nt: TGTGCCACCTGGCTGGGCTACAATGAGCAGTACTTC; cdr3_aa: CATWLGYNEQYF
clone_size: .; j_call: TRBJ2-7; d_call: TRBD2; v_call: TRBV2; cdr3_nt: TGTGCCAGCCTGGGGGAGCTAGCGGGACGCGCCTACGAGCAGTACTTC; cdr3_aa: CASLGELAGRAYEQYF
clone_size: many; j_call: TRBJ1-1; d_call: .; v_call: TRBV6-5; cdr3_nt: TGTGCCACCAGCCGCGGCTCCATGAACACTGAAGCTTTCTTT; cdr3_aa: CATSRGSMNTEAFF
clone_size: many; j_call: TRBJ2-7; d_call: .; v_call: TRBV12-3/TRBV12-4; cdr3_nt: TGTGCCAGCAGTCTCGCCAAGCCCCACGAGCAGTACTTC; cdr3_aa: CASSLAKPHEQYF
clone_size: many; j_call: TRBJ1-2; d_call: .; v_call: TRBV10-3; cdr3_nt: TGTGCCATCAGTGAGTCTGGACAGCTTAACTATGGCTACACCTTC; cdr3_aa: CAISESGQLNYGYTF
clone_size: .; j_call: TRBJ2-2; d_call: TRBD1; v_call: TRBV12-3/TRBV12-4; cdr3_nt: TGTGCCAGCGTTCCGAACGGCCCGGACAGGGGCAGAACCGGGGAGCTGTTTTTT; cdr3_aa: CASVPNGPDRGRTGELFF
clone_size: .; j_call: TRBJ2-5; d_call: TRBD2; v_call: TRBV10-3; cdr3_nt: TGTGCCATCAAGGGGACTAGCGGGACTCAAGAGACCCAGTACTTC; cdr3_aa: CAIKGTSGTQETQYF
clone_size: .; j_call: TRBJ1-5; d_call: .; v_call: TRBV20-1; cdr3_nt: TGCAGTGCTAGAGAATCGACGTCAGTCCGTGGGCCCCAGCATTTT; cdr3_aa: CSARESTSVRGPQHF
clone_size: .; j_call: TRBJ1-5; d_call: .; v_call: TRBV7-9; cdr3_nt: TGTGCCAGCAGCTTAGGGAAGGGGGGGGGAAATCAGCCCCAGCATTTT; cdr3_aa: CASSLGKGGGNQPQHF
clone_size: many; j_call: TRBJ1-1; d_call: .; v_call: TRBV13; cdr3_nt: TGTGCCAGCAGTTGGGGGGAGATCACTGAAGCTTTCTTT; cdr3_aa: CASSWGEITEAFF
clone_size: .; j_call: TRBJ2-5; d_call: .; v_call: TRBV2; cdr3_nt: TGTGCCAGCCTACCAACAGCGGGAGAGACCCAGTACTTC; cdr3_aa: CASLPTAGETQYF
clone_size: .; j_call: TRBJ1-2; d_call: .; v_call: TRBV7-2; cdr3_nt: TGTGCCAGCAGTTTGCGAGGTACGGGATCCGGAAACACCTTC; cdr3_aa: CASSLRGTGSGNTF
clone_size: once; j_call: TRBJ2-7; d_call: .; v_call: TRBV6-6; cdr3_nt: TGTGCCAGCAGGCCCTCGGTCCACGAGCAGTACTTC; cdr3_aa: CASRPSVHEQYF
clone_size: .; j_call: TRBJ2-3; d_call: .; v_call: TRBV19; cdr3_nt: TGTGCCAGTAGTATTTATGCTAGCTCTACGCAGTATTTT; cdr3_aa: CASSIYASSTQYF
clone_size: .; j_call: TRBJ2-7; d_call: TRBD1; v_call: TRBV11-1; cdr3_nt: TGTGCCAGTCTTTGGATCTTCTCCGGGACAGGGGGCTACGAGCAGTACTTC; cdr3_aa: CASLWIFSGTGGYEQYF
clone_size: .; j_call: TRBJ2-1; d_call: TRBD2; v_call: TRBV24-1; cdr3_nt: TGTGCCACCAGTGTCGGGACTAGCGGGAGTAATGAGCAGTTCTTC; cdr3_aa: CATSVGTSGSNEQFF
clone_size: few; j_call: TRBJ2-1; d_call: .; v_call: TRBV7-9; cdr3_nt: TGTGCCAGCAGCACGAACAATGAGCAGTTCTTC; cdr3_aa: CASSTNNEQFF
clone_size: many; j_call: TRBJ2-7; d_call: TRBD2; v_call: TRBV29-1; cdr3_nt: TGCAGCGCTCAACGGGGACTAGCGGGAGTAGGCGAGCAGTACTTC; cdr3_aa: CSAQRGLAGVGEQYF
clone_size: many; j_call: TRBJ1-1; d_call: .; v_call: TRBV5-8; cdr3_nt: TGTGCCAGCAGCTTGGGAGCAGGGTTTACTGAAGCTTTCTTT; cdr3_aa: CASSLGAGFTEAFF
clone_size: .; j_call: TRBJ2-3; d_call: TRBD2; v_call: TRBV7-9; cdr3_nt: TGTGCCAGCAGCTTATCGGGAGCGGGGACAGATACGCAGTATTTT; cdr3_aa: CASSLSGAGTDTQYF
clone_size: .; j_call: TRBJ2-2; d_call: .; v_call: TRBV24-1; cdr3_nt: TGTGCCACCAGTGACCGAATCCCCGGGGAGCTGTTTTTT; cdr3_aa: CATSDRIPGELFF
clone_size: many; j_call: TRBJ1-5; d_call: .; v_call: TRBV6-5; cdr3_nt: TGTGCCAGCAGTCTTCTCCCCCCCGGGAGTCAGCCCCAGCATTTT; cdr3_aa: CASSLLPPGSQPQHF